This T cell receptor (beta chain) was profiled in a study of blood T cell repertoires in COVID-19. Study-wide context: COVID-19 samples, acute and convalescent, were from the United States, Italy and Spain.

Only in-frame clones appear in the TCRdb table, and some are missing; sequencing was by immunoSEQ multiplex PCR. This table holds around 140,000 clones, about 86% found once. The CDR3 consists of 17 residues. The chain joins TRBV21-1 to TRBJ2-2; no DNA check was done on the table's D call, TRBD2. TRBV21-1 constitutes a pseudogene. The sequencing sample was made of peripheral blood. This receptor was identified in a woman aged 55-70 years with acute or convalescent COVID-19. The CDR3 loop reads CASSKSGGRGNTGELFF. The DNA of the CDR3 is TGTGCCAGCAGCAAATCGGGAGGCAGGGGGAACACCGGGGAGCTGTTTTTT.